Shown below are 25 T cell receptor beta chains from a single sample sequenced in a study of memory CD4+ T cells and cytomegalovirus serostatus. Here immunoSEQ multiplex PCR was the method, and the copy in TCRdb shows in-frame clones only, minus some. This sample has 40,000 to 55,000 clones; 60% to 80% occur once, and the top ten carry 0.5% to 0.7%. The sort gate was single viable CD3+CD4+CD8-CD45RO+ cells for memory CD4+ T cells. Sequencing input: memory CD4+ T cells from blood. The receptors were gathered from an adult in good health and CMV-seronegative.

The chain joins TRBV28 to TRBJ2-5, with 7 bases identical to TRBD1. The germline V gene encodes CDR1 MDHEN and CDR2 SYDVKM. The CDR3 contains 15 residues. Unmatched junction bases numbered 12, after V lost 6 bases and J lost 5 bases. In DNA, the CDR3 is TGTGCCAGCAGCCCTCCCCGAGGGGGCTGGGAGACCCAGTACTTC. This gives the protein CASSPPRGGWETQYF.

This chain links TRBV6-5 with TRBJ2-1; the match to TRBD2 covers 8 bases. With 2 bases clipped from V and 4 bases from J, the junction kept 7 bases outside the gene matches. The CDR3 length is 16 residues. Germline assignment: CDR1 MNHEY and CDR2 SVGAGI. The CDR3 DNA sequence: TGTGCCAGCAGTTACCAGCGGGGGAGGGGGTACAATGAGCAGTTCTTC. Amino acid sequence: CASSYQRGRGYNEQFF.

This clone was seen a single time. The V gene is TRBV28, the J gene TRBJ2-3; 11 bases fit TRBD2. The CDR3 is 14 residues long. V gave up 6 bases and J gave up 4 bases; unmatched junction bases: 3. Germline V gene sequence: CDR1 MDHEN, CDR2 SYDVKM. CDR3 DNA sequence: TGTGCCAGCAGCGTAGCGGGAGGGTCAGATACGCAGTATTTT. Protein product: CASSVAGGSDTQYF.

The V and J genes are TRBV30 and TRBJ1-1; TRBD1 aligns across 7 bases. The CDR3 is 13 residues long. J gave up 6 bases and V 2 bases, and 6 bases lay outside the gene matches. The germline CDR1 and CDR2 sequences are GTSNPN and SVGIG (reference sequence). DNA of the CDR3: TGTGCCTGGAGTAGGGACAGTTATTCTGAAGCTTTCTTT. Its protein is CAWSRDSYSEAFF.

The chain joins TRBV19 to TRBJ2-7; 7 nucleotides line up with TRBD1. Germline values: CDR1 LNHDA, CDR2 SQIVND (reference sequence). V gave up 3 bases and J gave up 0 bases; unmatched junction bases: 5. This CDR3 spans 15 amino acids. CDR3 DNA: TGTGCCAGTAGTATGGGGACAGTAAGCTCCTACGAGCAGTACTTC. Residues: CASSMGTVSSYEQYF.

The count of this clone is one. This chain joins TRBV5-6 and TRBJ2-5; D may match TRBD1 or TRBD2 (5 bases each). The V and J ends lost 5 bases and 5 bases respectively, with 16 bases between them. Germline V gene lookup returns CDR1 SGHDT and CDR2 YYEEEE. The CDR3 extends over 14 amino acids. The CDR3 loop is CASSSGPWKETQYF. CDR3 in DNA: TGTGCCAGCAGTTCGGGACCCTGGAAGGAGACCCAGTACTTC.

V gene TRBV5-5 combines with J gene TRBJ1-2; 11 nucleotides line up with TRBD1. The CDR3 runs to 15 residues. Germline loops: CDR1 SGHKS, CDR2 YYEKEE (reference sequence). V was pared by 3 bases and J by 8 bases, with 9 bases of the junction left unmatched. As DNA, the CDR3 is TGTGCCAGCAGCTCGGGACAGGGGGTGAAGGAAGGCTACACCTTC. Translation: CASSSGQGVKEGYTF.

The chain uses TRBV7-9 and TRBJ1-1; TRBD1 is a possible D gene (5 bases). The CDR3 is 16 amino acids. V lost 7 bases and J 1 base, leaving 19 bases between the germline ends. The germline CDR1 and CDR2 sequences are SEHNR and FQNEAQ (reference sequence). This CDR3 is CASTQAQGRANTEAFF. The CDR3 bases are TGTGCCAGCACCCAAGCCCAGGGACGGGCGAACACTGAAGCTTTCTTT.

A single count supports this clone. The chain has TRBV28 and TRBJ2-5; D gene uncertain. The germline V gene encodes CDR1 MDHEN and CDR2 SYDVKM. CDR3 size: 14 residues. With 6 bases removed from V and 2 bases from J, the gap between germline ends came to 13 bases. CDR3 in DNA: TGTGCCAGCAGCCACTTGCGGCAGCAAGAGACCCAGTACTTC. Encoded protein: CASSHLRQQETQYF.

The chain employs TRBV2 and TRBJ2-5; D is uncertain. The V and J ends lost 4 bases and 0 bases respectively, with 9 bases between them. Germline assignment: CDR1 SNHLY and CDR2 FYNNEI. The CDR3 consists of 14 residues. CDR3 DNA: TGTGCCAGCAGTGGGGCTAACAACCAAGAGACCCAGTACTTC. Translation gives CASSGANNQETQYF.

The rearrangement links TRBV19 to TRBJ2-1; tentatively, D is TRBD2 (6 bases). The V and J ends lost 8 bases and 6 bases respectively, with 23 bases between them. The CDR3 is 16 residues long. In germline, CDR1 is LNHDA, CDR2 SQIVND (reference sequence). CDR3 sequence: CASAPLFGGAGNEQFF. The CDR3 DNA follows: TGTGCCAGTGCCCCCCTTTTTGGAGGGGCGGGCAATGAGCAGTTCTTC.

This chain uses TRBV7-2 with TRBJ2-1; 7 positions agree with TRBD2. Germline CDR1 reads SGHTA; CDR2 reads FQGNSA. CDR3 size: 14 residues. The V gene end was trimmed by 5 bases and the J gene end by 5 bases; junction bases not matched to a gene: 6. The CDR3 DNA follows: TGTGCCAGCAGCGCTAGCGGCCTGAACAATGAGCAGTTCTTC. This gives the protein CASSASGLNNEQFF.

The chain links TRBV7-9 to TRBJ1-3; D ambiguous. Germline loops: CDR1 SEHNR, CDR2 FQNEAQ (reference sequence). This CDR3 is 14 amino acids long. V was shortened by 5 bases and J by 1 base, with 9 bases between the two germline ends. The CDR3 loop reads CASSPESSGNTIYF. Here the CDR3 DNA reads TGTGCCAGCAGCCCAGAGAGTTCTGGAAACACCATATATTTT.

This sequence joins TRBV10-1 and TRBJ2-7, with 7 bases aligning to TRBD2. The CDR3 totals 17 residues. J gave up 7 bases and V 0 bases, and 15 bases lay outside the gene matches. CDR1 is WNHNN and CDR2 is SYGVQD in the germline V gene (reference sequence). CDR3 DNA: TGCGCCAGCAGTGAGTCGACTGGGCTAGCGGCGGGGCGGGAGCAGTACTTC. Translation: CASSESTGLAAGREQYF.

The rearrangement links TRBV2 to TRBJ2-3; D is undetermined. This CDR3 is built from 13 residues. CDR1 SNHLY and CDR2 FYNNEI come from the germline V gene. The V gene lost 5 bases and the J gene lost 6 bases, with 12 bases spanning the gap. The CDR3 DNA reads as TGTGCCAGCAGTTTGGGCCCAATGGATACGCAGTATTTT. It translates to CASSLGPMDTQYF.

The chain's CDR3 is CASSSYRVANEKLFF. CDR3 DNA sequence: TGTGCCAGCAGCTCCTACAGGGTGGCTAATGAAAAACTGTTTTTT. The genes are TRBV7-9 and TRBJ1-4; tentatively, D is TRBD1 (6 bases). CDR1 and CDR2 (germline): SEHNR, FQNEAQ (reference sequence). The CDR3 has 15 residues. Trimming removed 4 bases from V and 3 bases from J, with 12 bases in between.

This chain joins TRBV7-9 and TRBJ2-2; 11 nucleotides align to TRBD1. J gave up 7 bases and V 4 bases, and 8 bases lay outside the gene matches. Germline CDR1 and CDR2: SEHNR and FQNEAQ (reference sequence). CDR3 length: 16 amino acids. CDR3 in amino acids: CASSSMGDRGIGELFF. The CDR3, as DNA: TGTGCCAGCAGCTCCATGGGGGACAGGGGGATCGGGGAGCTGTTTTTT.

This clone is medium-sized in the sample. The rearrangement links TRBV19 to TRBJ1-1; 7 bases agree with TRBD1. V shed 5 bases, J shed 0 bases, and the junction held 6 bases outside the gene matches. There are 15 residues in the CDR3. Looked up from germline, CDR1 is LNHDA and CDR2 is SQIVND (reference sequence). The CDR3: CASSPGGKMNTEAFF. CDR3 sequence (DNA): TGTGCCAGTAGTCCAGGGGGTAAAATGAACACTGAAGCTTTCTTT. The complete variable domain, with remaining parts taken from reference TRBV19 and TRBJ1-1, reads DGGITQSPKYLFRKEGQNVTLSCEQNLNHDAMYWYRQDPGQGLRLIYYSQIVNDFQKGDIAEGYSVSREKKESFPLTVTSAQKNPTAFYLCASSPGGKMNTEAFFGQGTRLTVV.

J is TRBJ2-2 and V is TRBV10-3; the match to TRBD2 covers 13 bases. V lost 4 bases and J lost 7; bases outside the gene matches: 6. CDR3 length: 16 residues. The germline V gene encodes CDR1 ENHRY and CDR2 SYGVKD. Here the CDR3 DNA reads TGTGCCATCAGTGCCGGACTAGCGGGAGCTGACGGGGAGCTGTTTTTT. It specifies CAISAGLAGADGELFF.

This chain links TRBV11-2 with TRBJ2-2; 8 nucleotides agree with TRBD1. V lost 1 base to trimming and J lost 4 bases; unmatched junction nucleotides: 8. The CDR3 is made up of 17 amino acids. Germline V gene lookup returns CDR1 SGHAT and CDR2 FQNNGV. The CDR3 DNA reads TGTGCCAGCAGCTTAGGTCAGACAGGGGTTAGCACCGGGGAGCTGTTTTTT. It translates to CASSLGQTGVSTGELFF.

The sample holds one count of this clone. V usage is TRBV28 and J usage is TRBJ1-2; TRBD1 might be the D (5 bases). Germline CDR1 and CDR2: MDHEN and SYDVKM. The CDR3 loop spans 14 amino acids. Trimming left V 2 bases short and J 5 bases short, with 12 bases between. The CDR3 nucleotides read TGTGCCAGCAGTTTAGCCGGGACGGCATATGGCTACACCTTC. It yields the protein CASSLAGTAYGYTF.

The gene calls are TRBV27 and TRBJ2-5; unclear D gene. CDR3 length: 11 amino acids. V lost 7 bases and J lost 3, with 6 bases in between. In germline, CDR1 is MNHEY, CDR2 SMNVEV (reference sequence). The CDR3 DNA follows: TGTGCCAGCAATTATAAAGAGACCCAGTACTTC. This gives the protein CASNYKETQYF.

This clone was counted between two and nine times. V is TRBV6-5 and J is TRBJ2-3, with D uncertain. V lost 7 bases to trimming and J lost 0 bases, with 5 bases between them. CDR3 length: 12 amino acids. The germline V gene encodes CDR1 MNHEY and CDR2 SVGAGI. The DNA for the CDR3 is TGTGCCAGCACCACTAGCACAGATACGCAGTATTTT. Its translation is CASTTSTDTQYF.

The chain employs TRBV6-1 and TRBJ1-3, with D unresolved. This CDR3 comprises 15 residues. The V and J ends lost 2 bases and 2 bases respectively, with 10 bases between them. Germline V gene sequence: CDR1 MNHNS, CDR2 SASEGT. CDR3 bases: TGTGCCAGCAGTGAAAACCGGAACCCTGGAAACACCATATATTTT. Its protein is CASSENRNPGNTIYF.

V usage is TRBV18 and J usage is TRBJ2-5; unclear D gene. CDR1 and CDR2 from the germline V gene are KGHSH and LQKENI. The CDR3 consists of 11 residues. Deletions cut 5 bases from V and 5 bases from J, with 6 bases between. The CDR3 here is CASSGGETQYF. CDR3 sequence (DNA): TGTGCCAGCTCAGGTGGGGAGACCCAGTACTTC.